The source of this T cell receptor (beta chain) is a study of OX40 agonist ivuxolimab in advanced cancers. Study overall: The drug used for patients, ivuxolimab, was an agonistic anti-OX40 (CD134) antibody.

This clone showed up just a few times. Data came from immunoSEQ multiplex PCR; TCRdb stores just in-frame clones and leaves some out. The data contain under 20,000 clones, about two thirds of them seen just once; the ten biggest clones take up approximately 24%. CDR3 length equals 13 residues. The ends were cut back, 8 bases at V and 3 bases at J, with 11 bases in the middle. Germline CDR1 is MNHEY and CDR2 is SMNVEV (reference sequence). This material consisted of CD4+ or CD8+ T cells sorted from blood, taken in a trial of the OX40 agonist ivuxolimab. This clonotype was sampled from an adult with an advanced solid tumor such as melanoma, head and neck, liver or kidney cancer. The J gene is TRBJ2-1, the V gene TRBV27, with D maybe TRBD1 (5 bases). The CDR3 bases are TGTGCCAGCGCCCTGGGGCTCTACAATGAGCAGTTCTTC. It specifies CASALGLYNEQFF.